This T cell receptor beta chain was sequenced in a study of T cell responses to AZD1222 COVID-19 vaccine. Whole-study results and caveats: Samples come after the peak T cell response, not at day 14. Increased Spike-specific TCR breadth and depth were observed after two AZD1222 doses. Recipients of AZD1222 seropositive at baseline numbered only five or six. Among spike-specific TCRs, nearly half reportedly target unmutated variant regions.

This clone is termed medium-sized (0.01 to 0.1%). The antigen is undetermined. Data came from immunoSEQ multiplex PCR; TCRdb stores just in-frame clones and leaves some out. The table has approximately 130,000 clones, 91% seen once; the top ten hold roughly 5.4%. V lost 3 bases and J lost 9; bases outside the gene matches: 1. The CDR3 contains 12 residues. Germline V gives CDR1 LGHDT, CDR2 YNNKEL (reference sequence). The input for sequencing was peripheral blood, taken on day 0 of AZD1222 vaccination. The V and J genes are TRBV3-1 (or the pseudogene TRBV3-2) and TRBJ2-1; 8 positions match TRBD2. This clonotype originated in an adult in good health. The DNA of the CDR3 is TGTGCCAGCAGCCACCGGGAGGGTGAGCAGTTCTTC. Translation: CASSHREGEQFF.